The sequence of this T cell receptor beta chain was determined in a study of cytomegalovirus exposure and HLA in healthy donors. In the study overall: The approximately 130 validation repertoires matched the approximately 700 first-cohort repertoires in platform, a later analysis reported. Whole-study results and caveats: A few CMV-associated chains proved CMV antigen-specific in vitro. The listing of 150 to 200 TCR beta chains classed them as cytomegalovirus-associated.

Details on this clone: The antigen remains undetermined.

From germline, CDR1 is SGHRS and CDR2 YFSETQ. With V trimmed by 1 base and J by 3 bases, 5 bases remained unmatched. The length of the CDR3 is 18 residues. Assay used: immunoSEQ multiplex PCR; TCRdb lists only in-frame clones, some missing. The data contain approximately 150,000 clones, 80% to 90% of them singletons. This TCR derives from a man aged 18 to 30 in good health and CMV-seropositive. V is TRBV5-1 and J is TRBJ2-6; 12 bases align to TRBD1. The source material was PBMCs. CDR3 protein: CASSLTGTGGGGANVLTF. For the CDR3, the DNA is TGCGCCAGCAGCTTGACGGGGACAGGGGGCGGTGGGGCCAACGTCCTGACTTTC.